These 23 T cell receptor beta chains originate from one sample sequenced in a study of blood T cell repertoires in COVID-19. The table came from immunoSEQ multiplex PCR; TCRdb's copy has only in-frame clones and leaves some out. Of 200,000 to 300,000 clones in the sample, about 70% were seen once. The specimen sequenced was peripheral blood. Every receptor here comes from a woman older than 75 with acute or convalescent COVID-19.

The rearrangement links TRBV11-2 to TRBJ2-5; 8 bases are shared with TRBD1. The germline V gene encodes CDR1 SGHAT and CDR2 FQNNGV. The ends lost 3 bases at V and 4 bases at J; junction bases unmatched: 1. The CDR3 totals 13 residues. The DNA for the CDR3 is TGTGCCAGCAGCTTTACAGGGGGAGAGACCCAGTACTTC. It yields the protein CASSFTGGETQYF.

The rearrangement joins TRBV11-2 to TRBJ2-5, with 7 bases identical to TRBD1. Per the germline V gene, CDR1 is SGHAT and CDR2 is FQNNGV. This CDR3 has 15 residues. After removal of 4 bases from V and 5 bases from J, the junction contained 10 bases not matched to a gene. In DNA form, the CDR3 reads TGTGCCAGCAGCTCGGGGCCGACAGGGCGGGAGACCCAGTACTTC. Protein product: CASSSGPTGRETQYF.

The J gene is TRBJ1-1, the V gene TRBV5-1; 8 positions match TRBD1. The CDR3 length is 16 residues. The V gene end was trimmed by 4 bases and the J gene end by 6 bases; junction bases not matched to a gene: 14. Germline V gives CDR1 SGHRS, CDR2 YFSETQ. CDR3 sequence reads: CASSPAPGQEAPEAFF. The CDR3 bases are TGCGCCAGCAGCCCGGCCCCGGGACAGGAGGCCCCTGAAGCTTTCTTT.

This CDR3 is CASSSRTSGHYNEQFF. The CDR3 coding sequence is TGTGCCAGCAGCTCTAGGACTAGCGGCCACTACAATGAGCAGTTCTTC. The V gene is TRBV7-2, the J gene TRBJ2-1; 10 nucleotides line up with TRBD2. CDR1 and CDR2 from the germline V gene are SGHTA and FQGNSA. Trimming at V came to 4 bases and at J to 3 bases, leaving 6 bases not matched to a gene. This CDR3 region has 16 residues.

This clone has a handful of counts. The genes are TRBV6-6 and TRBJ2-5; TRBD1 aligns across 7 bases. With V trimmed by 6 bases and J by 4 bases, 11 bases remained unmatched. The CDR3 length is 15 residues. CDR1 is MNHNY, CDR2 SVGAGI, per germline (reference sequence). CDR3 region: CASSHSEGARETQYF. The CDR3 bases are TGTGCCAGCAGCCACTCTGAGGGGGCTCGAGAGACCCAGTACTTC.

J is TRBJ2-5 and V is TRBV6-1; D perhaps matches TRBD2 (6 bases). V was pared by 0 bases and J by 4 bases, with 6 bases between. Per germline, CDR1 MNHNS and CDR2 SASEGT. The CDR3 is 13 amino acids. CDR3 loop: CASSEAGGETQYF. The DNA for the CDR3 is TGTGCCAGCAGTGAAGCCGGGGGAGAGACCCAGTACTTC.

At least ten counts were recorded for this clone. The CDR3, as DNA: TGCGCCAGCAGCCAAACGGGAGTGGGATCCTACGAGCAGTACTTC. Amino acids: CASSQTGVGSYEQYF. The chain joins TRBV4-1 to TRBJ2-7; D perhaps matches TRBD2 (6 bases). The length of the CDR3 is 15 residues. V was clipped by 2 bases and J by 1 base, with 12 bases between them. From germline, CDR1 is MGHRA and CDR2 YSYEKL.

This rearrangement joins TRBV6-5 to TRBJ2-7; D unresolved. Germline V CDR1 and CDR2: MNHEY, SVGAGI. The V and J ends lost 7 bases and 3 bases respectively, with 7 bases between them. This CDR3 contains 11 residues. The CDR3: CASTSGYEQYF. CDR3 in DNA: TGTGCCAGCACGTCAGGCTACGAGCAGTACTTC.

The chain is built from TRBV6-5 and TRBJ2-1; 9 bases are a match to TRBD1. The trim removed 6 bases at V and 8 bases at J, leaving 5 bases unmatched. The germline V gene encodes CDR1 MNHEY and CDR2 SVGAGI. CDR3 length: 13 amino acids. The CDR3, as DNA: TGTGCCAGCAGGGGGACAGGGAGGGATGAGCAGTTCTTC. Translated: CASRGTGRDEQFF.

This clone was detected a few times. The identical CDR3 is also encoded by other nucleotide sequences in the sample. The chain has TRBV5-1 and TRBJ1-5; 7 bases match TRBD1. The CDR3 totals 15 residues. Per germline, CDR1 SGHRS and CDR2 YFSETQ. V trimming: 0 bases; J trimming: 4 bases; junction bases outside the gene matches: 4. Written as DNA, the CDR3 is TGCGCCAGCAGCTTGGCCGGGACAGCGAATCAGCCCCAGCATTTT. It is translated as CASSLAGTANQPQHF.

J is TRBJ2-1 and V is TRBV29-1; TRBD1 aligns across 9 bases. From germline, CDR1 is SQVTM and CDR2 ANQGSEA. The CDR3 is 16 residues long. V dropped 7 bases and J dropped 9; count of bases not matched to a gene: 19. The CDR3 sequence is CSGAVTSGQGIGEQFF. CDR3 DNA sequence: TGCAGCGGCGCCGTCACATCGGGACAGGGCATCGGTGAGCAGTTCTTC.

This chain connects TRBV27 to TRBJ1-4; 7 bases line up with TRBD1. CDR1 is MNHEY, CDR2 SMNVEV, per germline (reference sequence). The CDR3 totals 15 residues. With V trimmed by 6 bases and J by 5 bases, 9 bases remained unmatched. CDR3 bases: TGTGCCAGCAGCCGTAGACAGGGAAGAAATGAAAAACTGTTTTTT. Amino acids: CASSRRQGRNEKLFF.

This clone was counted a single time. Germline and junction disagree at one end, which may indicate a read error. This chain links TRBV12-3 or TRBV12-4 with TRBJ2-3, with D tentatively TRBD2 (5 bases). This CDR3 comprises 13 residues. CDR3 DNA sequence: TGTGCCAGCACCACCCTCCCCGGGAAAGCCCGGTCTTTT. It encodes CASTTLPGKARSF.

This chain connects TRBV27 to TRBJ1-6; TRBD1 matches at 7 bases. Germline trimming cut 6 bases from V and 0 bases from J; bases unmatched to any gene: 2. Germline V CDR1 and CDR2: MNHEY, SMNVEV (reference sequence). CDR3 length equals 15 residues. This CDR3 is CASRNRGSYNSPLHF. The CDR3 DNA reads as TGTGCCAGCAGGAACAGGGGCTCCTATAATTCACCCCTCCACTTT.

This rearrangement joins TRBV3-1 (or the pseudogene TRBV3-2) to TRBJ1-4; TRBD1 aligns across 11 bases. J lost 7 bases, V lost 1 base, and 8 bases had no gene match. Per germline, CDR1 LGHDT and CDR2 YNNKEL (reference sequence). The CDR3 has 17 residues. CDR3 region: CASSQAGGGTGGEKLFF. The CDR3 coding sequence is TGTGCCAGCAGCCAAGCTGGGGGAGGGACAGGGGGTGAAAAACTGTTTTTT.

The V and J genes are TRBV7-9 and TRBJ2-1; TRBD2 might be the D (6 bases). Germline CDR1 reads SEHNR; CDR2 reads FQNEAQ (reference sequence). V was trimmed by 5 bases and J by 5 bases, leaving 19 bases between them. The CDR3 has 16 amino acids. The CDR3 DNA is TGTGCCAGCAGCCCTTCGGGAGCGGGCCGAGACAATGAGCAGTTCTTC. It translates to CASSPSGAGRDNEQFF.

CDR3 coding DNA: TGTGCCAGTAGTATCTCTGGGGGGGGGCCTGGCTATGGCTACACCTTC. It yields the protein CASSISGGGPGYGYTF. This chain uses TRBV19 with TRBJ1-2, with D maybe TRBD1 (6 bases). CDR3 length: 16 residues. Trimming took 3 bases from V and 4 from J, leaving 18 bases between them. Germline loops: CDR1 LNHDA, CDR2 SQIVND (reference sequence).

The V gene is TRBV19, the J gene TRBJ1-3, with no clear D. The germline gives CDR1 LNHDA, CDR2 SQIVND (reference sequence). The CDR3 runs 16 residues. Trimming left V 3 bases short and J 7 bases short, with 19 bases between. Here the CDR3 reads CASSIRLAGSGNTIYF. The CDR3 coding sequence is TGTGCCAGTAGTATCAGATTGGCGGGATCCGGGAACACCATATATTTT.

The chain carries TRBV7-8 and TRBJ1-5; TRBD1 agrees at 7 bases. Trimming cost V 5 bases and J 3 bases; bases outside gene matches: 7. This CDR3 is built from 15 residues. Germline loops: CDR1 SGHVS, CDR2 FQNEAQ. CDR3: CASSIQGRANQPQHF. CDR3 nucleotides: TGTGCCAGCAGCATACAGGGGCGGGCCAATCAGCCCCAGCATTTT.

The chain recombines TRBV12-3 or TRBV12-4 with TRBJ1-2; D may be TRBD1 (6 bases). This CDR3 spans 13 amino acids. V was trimmed by 3 bases and J by 5 bases, leaving 10 bases between them. The CDR3 DNA reads as TGTGCCAGCAGTTTGGGACACCAGTATGGCTACACCTTC. Translating it yields CASSLGHQYGYTF.

This clone was counted a single time. The V and J genes are TRBV7-2 and TRBJ2-7, with 10 bases that match TRBD2. In germline, CDR1 is SGHTA, CDR2 FQGNSA. The CDR3 length is 14 residues. The ends lost 7 bases at V and 0 bases at J; junction bases unmatched: 3. The CDR3: CASIRTSGSYEQYF. The CDR3 region has the DNA TGTGCCAGCATCCGGACTAGCGGCTCCTACGAGCAGTACTTC. Together with reference TRBV7-2 and TRBJ2-7, the CDR3 gives the full variable domain: GAGVSQSPSNKVTEKGKDVELRCDPISGHTALYWYRQSLGQGLEFLIYFQGNSAPDKSGLPSDRFSAERTGGSVSTLTIQRTQQEDSAVYLCASIRTSGSYEQYFGPGTRLTVT.

The chain employs TRBV5-1 and TRBJ1-2, with 7 bases aligning to TRBD1. The V segment lost 4 bases and the J segment 8 bases; nucleotides outside the gene matches: 8. CDR1 SGHRS and CDR2 YFSETQ come from the germline V gene. This CDR3 comprises 13 residues. CDR3 sequence (DNA): TGCGCCAGCAGCCCGGGAGGGGGCAAGGGCTACACCTTC. This encodes CASSPGGGKGYTF.

V and J are TRBV7-9 and TRBJ2-7, with 14 bases aligning to TRBD2. Germline loops: CDR1 SEHNR, CDR2 FQNEAQ (reference sequence). There are 15 residues in the CDR3. J was trimmed by 2 bases and V by 3 bases; bases with no gene match: 0. CDR3 DNA: TGTGCCAGCAGCTTGGGACTAGCGGGAGCCTACGAGCAGTACTTC. It specifies CASSLGLAGAYEQYF.